Described below is a single TCR beta chain sequence and its context. This CDR3 is 15 amino acids long. V lost 2 bases to trimming and J lost 4 bases; unmatched junction nucleotides: 5. Germline V gives CDR1 SGHRS, CDR2 YFSETQ. The data derive from a study of CD8 T cells in Susac syndrome. RNA in amounts of roughly 0.5 to 1 ug was reverse transcribed with random hexamers. It was immunoSEQ multiplex PCR that amplified TCR beta CDR3 across 54 Vbeta and 13 Jbeta. TCRdb reanalysed the immunoSEQ multiplex PCR reads using MiXCR and keeps one entry per CDR3 protein. Here the sample spans roughly 150,000 distinct CDR3 sequences, nearly 97% being singletons.

The sequence derives from a human donor with Susac syndrome. The rearrangement uses TRBV5-1 and TRBJ2-5; 10 bases fit TRBD2. The sample consisted of CD4+ T cells from PBMCs. The CDR3: CASSFGAGGGETQYF. CDR3 in DNA: TGCGCCAGCAGCTTTGGAGCGGGAGGGGGAGAGACCCAGTACTTC. Based on the CDR3 plus reference TRBV5-1 and TRBJ2-5, the full variable domain is KAGVTQTPRYLIKTRGQQVTLSCSPISGHRSVSWYQQTPGQGLQFLFEYFSETQRNKGNFPGRFSGRQFSNSRSEMNVSTLELGDSALYLCASSFGAGGGETQYFGPGTRLLVL.